This TCR beta chain was found in a study of T cell responses to AZD1222 COVID-19 vaccine (dated by TCRdb to 2020 to 2022). About the full investigation: TCR sequencing covered more than 230 trial participants: about 210 given two doses of AZD1222 and 26 given two doses of MenACWY control vaccine. Trial participants were enrolled by age into subgroups of 18-55, 56-69 and 70-plus years, and roughly 150, 30 and 60 TCR-sequenced participants, respectively, were included in these subgroups.

The CDR3 regions of human TCRbeta chains were subjected to immunosequencing. In the paper's pipeline: Repertoire TCRs were checked for matches against a reference library of SARS-CoV-2-specific TCRs that had been generated using the MIRA antigen-specificity platform. Breadth was defined as the fraction of unique TCRs that were SARS-CoV-2-associated. Depth was defined as the fraction of total T cells that were SARS-CoV-2-associated. Each spike-specific TCR was assigned to its reactive spike region and to a CD4 or CD8 class using the MIRA data. Log10-transformed breadth and depth values were compared by one-way ANOVA with Sidak's multiple comparisons tests. Entries here come from immuneACCESS through TCRdb and include only in-frame sequences with V and J called. Some clones fail to appear in such tables; in the studies checked, an unresolved V gene covers under half of the shortfall, and the cause of the remainder is unknown. V and J calls and clone size come straight from that table; D and trimming were deduced from the DNA. The sample data list some 170,000 clones, and 88% of these were observed just once. The ten most abundant clones make up about 4.3% of the sample.

Read against the paper, the sample's time point label means: about 28 days (+/-7) after the second vaccine dose. AZD1222 recipients given second doses at about 4 weeks or at about 12 weeks were pooled, since spike-specific TCR depth and breadth were not found to differ between the two schedules. Samples from vaccinated people were obtained from the UK trials COV001 and COV002, which included a single-blind randomized controlled phase 2/3 trial of AZD1222 (ChAdOx1 nCoV-19) in healthy adults. For TCRbeta chain sequencing, PBMC samples were collected from trial participants at day 0 and at day 28 after the second dose. What the study reported, not specific to this receptor: Most participants were white British and females outnumbered males, and the authors suggested that clonal diversity may have been underestimated. In the small 56-69-year group, the increase in depth fell short of significance, most likely because of low power. Reportedly, almost half of the unique spike-specific TCRs recognized epitopes lying outside the regions that are mutated in the B.1.351 and B.1.1.7 variants. No day 14 peak-response samples were available, so repertoires were characterized only after the peak T cell response. Only five or six AZD1222 recipients were SARS-CoV-2 seropositive at baseline, limiting conclusions about previously exposed vaccinees. CD4 TCRs associated with the vaccine covered the entire spike protein, and the dominant responses were in regions 160-218 and 743-854. A significant rise in spike-specific TCR breadth and depth was observed after two AZD1222 doses relative to day 0 and relative to MenACWY recipients.

Note on this clone: Its antigen remains unidentified. Base qualities were left out, and no much larger clone turns up one base away.

Specimen: peripheral blood, collected 28 days after the second AZD1222 dose. This sequence was found in an adult who received the AZD1222 COVID-19 vaccine.

Read as DNA, the sequence is TGTGCCAGTAGTATTCCGGGTAATGAAAAACTGTTTTTT. Its protein is CASSIPGNEKLFF. The receptor chain draws on TRBV19 and TRBJ1-4; a confident D gene designation cannot be given. The CDR3 runs 13 amino acids, cysteine and phenylalanine included. The kept DNA is CDR3 alone, 39 bases in frame from the first base. V is reduced by 3 bases and J by 4 bases, leaving a spacing of 6 bases between them. Sequences LNHDA (CDR1) and SQIVND (CDR2) are obtained from the germline V gene (reference sequence).